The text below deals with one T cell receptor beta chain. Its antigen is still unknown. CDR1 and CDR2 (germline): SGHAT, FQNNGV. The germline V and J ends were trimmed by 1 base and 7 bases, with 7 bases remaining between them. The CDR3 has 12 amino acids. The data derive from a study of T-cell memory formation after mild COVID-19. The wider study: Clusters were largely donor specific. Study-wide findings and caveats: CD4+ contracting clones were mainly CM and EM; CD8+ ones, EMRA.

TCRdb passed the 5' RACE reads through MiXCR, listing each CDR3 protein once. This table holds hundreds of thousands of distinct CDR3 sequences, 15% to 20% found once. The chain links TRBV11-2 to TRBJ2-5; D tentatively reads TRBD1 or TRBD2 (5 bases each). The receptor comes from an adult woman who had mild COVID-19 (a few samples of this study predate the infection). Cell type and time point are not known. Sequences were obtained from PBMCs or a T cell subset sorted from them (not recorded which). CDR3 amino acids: CASSLGDRTQYF. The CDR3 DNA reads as TGTGCCAGCAGCTTAGGGGACCGGACCCAGTACTTC.